This T cell receptor beta chain was captured in a study of blood T cell repertoires in COVID-19. With 1 base clipped from V and 6 bases from J, the junction kept 9 bases outside the gene matches. CDR1 SGHRS and CDR2 YFSETQ come from the germline V gene. This CDR3 has 16 residues. Only in-frame clones appear in the TCRdb table, and some are missing; sequencing was by immunoSEQ multiplex PCR. The repertoire holds around 200,000 clones, with over 75% as singletons. The TCR originated in a woman aged 45-59 years with acute or convalescent COVID-19. Input material: peripheral blood. This chain uses TRBV5-1 with TRBJ2-2; 7 nucleotides agree with TRBD1. In DNA form, the CDR3 reads TGCGCCAGCAGCTTGTCAGAGACAGGGTTCCCCGGGGAGCTGTTTTTT. Its protein product is CASSLSETGFPGELFF.